Below, 2 T cell receptor beta chains from the same sample are listed, as sequenced in a study of CD8 T cells in ankylosing spondylitis. TCRdb reprocessed the 5' RACE reads via MiXCR and lists one record per CDR3 protein. The sample lists 200,000 to 300,000 distinct CDR3 sequences, 20% to 30% occurring once. Sequenced: blood, either unsorted or a sorted T cell fraction (not recorded which). These receptors came from a male donor with ankylosing spondylitis or in good health (not recorded which).

This clonotype has a handful of counts. The rearrangement joins TRBV7-6 to TRBJ2-3; D is possibly TRBD1 (6 bases). The germline V gene encodes CDR1 SGHVS and CDR2 FNYEAQ. The V gene lost 3 bases and the J gene lost 3 bases, with 16 bases spanning the gap. The CDR3 contains 16 residues. The CDR3 coding sequence is TGTGCCAGCAGCTTCTTGGGGGCCGCCCAAACAGATACGCAGTATTTT. Protein product: CASSFLGAAQTDTQYF. The variable domain in full, with the rest retrieved from reference TRBV7-6 and TRBJ2-3, is GAGVSQSPRYKVTKRGQDVALRCDPISGHVSLYWYRQALGQGPEFLTYFNYEAQQDKSGLPNDRFSAERPEGSISTLTIQRTEQRDSAMYRCASSFLGAAQTDTQYFGPGTRLTVL.

The chain carries TRBV20-1 and TRBJ2-2; 10 bases align to TRBD2. Germline V gene lookup returns CDR1 DFQATT and CDR2 SNEGSKA (reference sequence). V trimming: 4 bases; J trimming: 3 bases; junction bases outside the gene matches: 2. The CDR3 has 14 residues. CDR3 bases: TGCAGTGCTACCCTAGCGGGGGACACCGGGGAGCTGTTTTTT. This codes for CSATLAGDTGELFF.